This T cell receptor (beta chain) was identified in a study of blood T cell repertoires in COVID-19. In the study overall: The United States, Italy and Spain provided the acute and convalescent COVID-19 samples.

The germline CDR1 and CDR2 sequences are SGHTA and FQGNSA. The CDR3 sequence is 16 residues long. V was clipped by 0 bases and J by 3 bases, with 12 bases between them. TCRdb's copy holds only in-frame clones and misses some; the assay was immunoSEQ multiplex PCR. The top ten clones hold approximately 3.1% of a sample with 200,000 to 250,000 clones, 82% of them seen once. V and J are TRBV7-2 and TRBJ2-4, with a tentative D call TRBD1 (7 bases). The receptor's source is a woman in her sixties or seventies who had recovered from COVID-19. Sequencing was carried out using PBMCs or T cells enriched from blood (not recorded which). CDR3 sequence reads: CASSLAPGGYKNIQYF. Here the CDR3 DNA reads TGTGCCAGCAGCTTAGCGCCAGGGGGGTACAAAAACATTCAGTACTTC.